The table lists the clone carrying this T cell receptor beta chain with a count of one. This entry comes from a study of T-cell reconstitution after alpha-beta-depleted transplantation in children. The CDR3 covers 14 residues. Trimming removed 3 bases from V and 6 bases from J; junction bases left unmatched: 5. Germline V gives CDR1 SGHRS, CDR2 YFSETQ. TCRbeta library construction was performed incorporating unique molecular identifiers. Using its own MiXCR run on the PCR reads, TCRdb lists one record per CDR3 protein. The repertoire consists of more than 450,000 distinct CDR3 sequences, with around 16% occurring once and the leading ten covering around 3.3%.

This clonotype was obtained from a human donor who donated a stem cell graft to a child with acute lymphoblastic leukemia. Here the sequenced sample was PBMCs from the stem cell graft donor, taken from the stem cell graft. The chain links TRBV5-1 to TRBJ2-3, with 9 bases identical to TRBD2. The CDR3 reads CASSSGTSPDTQYF. CDR3 coding DNA: TGCGCCAGCAGCTCGGGGACTAGCCCCGATACGCAGTATTTT.